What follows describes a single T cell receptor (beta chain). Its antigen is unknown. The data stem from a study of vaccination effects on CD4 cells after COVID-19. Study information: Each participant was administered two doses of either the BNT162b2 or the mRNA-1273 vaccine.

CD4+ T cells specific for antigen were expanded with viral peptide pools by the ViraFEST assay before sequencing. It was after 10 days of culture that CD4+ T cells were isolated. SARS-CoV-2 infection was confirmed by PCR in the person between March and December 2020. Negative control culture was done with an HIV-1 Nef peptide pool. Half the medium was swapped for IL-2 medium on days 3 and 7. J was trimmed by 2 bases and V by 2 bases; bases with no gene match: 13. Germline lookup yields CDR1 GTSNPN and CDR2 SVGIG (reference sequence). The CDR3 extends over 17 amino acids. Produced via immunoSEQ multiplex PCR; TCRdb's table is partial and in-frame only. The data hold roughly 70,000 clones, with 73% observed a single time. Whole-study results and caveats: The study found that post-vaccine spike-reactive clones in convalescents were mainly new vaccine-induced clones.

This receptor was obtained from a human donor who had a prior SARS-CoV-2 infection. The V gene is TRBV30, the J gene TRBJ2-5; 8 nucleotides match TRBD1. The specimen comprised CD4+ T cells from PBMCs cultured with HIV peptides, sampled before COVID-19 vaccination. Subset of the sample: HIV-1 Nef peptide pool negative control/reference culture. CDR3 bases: TGTGCCTGGAGTACTCCATGGGGACAGGCGAAACAAGAGACCCAGTACTTC. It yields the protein CAWSTPWGQAKQETQYF.